This T cell receptor beta chain came from a study of blood T cell repertoires in COVID-19. Seattle patients were enrolled during active infection and followed longitudinally. Only in-frame clones appear in the TCRdb table, and some are missing; sequencing was by immunoSEQ multiplex PCR. This table holds about 220,000 clones, approximately 85% found once. This receptor was obtained from a woman in her 70s with COVID-19, enrolled during active disease. Sequences were obtained from peripheral blood.

CDR3 in amino acids: CASSLGGQGNYNEQFF. The CDR3 nucleotides read TGTGCCAGCAGCTTGGGGGGACAGGGTAACTACAATGAGCAGTTCTTC. The rearrangement uses TRBV5-4 and TRBJ2-1, with 9 bases aligning to TRBD1. The CDR3 sequence is 16 residues long. Trimming took 0 bases from V and 3 from J; bases not matched to a gene: 4. Looked up from germline, CDR1 is SGHNT and CDR2 is YYREEE (reference sequence). The complete variable domain, with remaining parts taken from reference TRBV5-4 and TRBJ2-1, reads ETGVTQSPTHLIKTRGQQVTLRCSSQSGHNTVSWYQQALGQGPQFIFQYYREEENGRGNFPPRFSGLQFPNYSSELNVNALELDDSALYLCASSLGGQGNYNEQFFGPGTRLTVL.